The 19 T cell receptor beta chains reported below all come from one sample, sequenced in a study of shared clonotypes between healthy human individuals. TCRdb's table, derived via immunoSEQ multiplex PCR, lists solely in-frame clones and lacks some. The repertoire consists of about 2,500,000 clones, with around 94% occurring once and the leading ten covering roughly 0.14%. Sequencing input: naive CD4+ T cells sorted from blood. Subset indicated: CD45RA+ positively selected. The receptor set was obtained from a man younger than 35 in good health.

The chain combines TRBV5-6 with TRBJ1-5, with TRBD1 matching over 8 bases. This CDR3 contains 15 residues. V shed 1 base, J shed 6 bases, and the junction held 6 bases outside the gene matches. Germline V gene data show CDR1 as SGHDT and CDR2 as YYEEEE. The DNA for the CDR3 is TGTGCCAGCAGCTTGTGGACAGGGTTAACTCAGCCCCAGCATTTT. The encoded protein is CASSLWTGLTQPQHF.

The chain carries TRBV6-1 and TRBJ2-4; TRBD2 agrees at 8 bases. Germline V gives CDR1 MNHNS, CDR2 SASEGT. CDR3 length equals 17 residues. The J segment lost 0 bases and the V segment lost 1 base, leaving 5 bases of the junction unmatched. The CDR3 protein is CASSEGEAGGAKNIQYF. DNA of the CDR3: TGTGCCAGCAGTGAAGGGGAGGCGGGGGGAGCCAAAAACATTCAGTACTTC.

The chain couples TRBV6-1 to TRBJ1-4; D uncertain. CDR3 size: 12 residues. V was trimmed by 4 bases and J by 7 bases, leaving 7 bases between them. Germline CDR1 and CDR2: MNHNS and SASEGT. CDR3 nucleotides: TGTGCCAGCAGTGCCGGCAGTGAAAAACTGTTTTTT. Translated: CASSAGSEKLFF.

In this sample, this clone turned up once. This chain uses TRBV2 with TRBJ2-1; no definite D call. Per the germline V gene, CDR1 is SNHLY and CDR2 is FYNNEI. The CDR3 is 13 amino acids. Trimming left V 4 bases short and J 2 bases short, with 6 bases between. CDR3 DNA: TGTGCCAGCAGTGTCGGTCCCTACAATGAGCAGTTCTTC. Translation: CASSVGPYNEQFF.

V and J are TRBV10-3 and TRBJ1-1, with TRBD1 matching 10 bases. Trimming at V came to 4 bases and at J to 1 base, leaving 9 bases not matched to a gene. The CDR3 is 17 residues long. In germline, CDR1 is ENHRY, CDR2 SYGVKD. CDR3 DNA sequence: TGTGCCATCAGTGTCTACGGGACAGGGGCGAAGAACACTGAAGCTTTCTTT. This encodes CAISVYGTGAKNTEAFF.

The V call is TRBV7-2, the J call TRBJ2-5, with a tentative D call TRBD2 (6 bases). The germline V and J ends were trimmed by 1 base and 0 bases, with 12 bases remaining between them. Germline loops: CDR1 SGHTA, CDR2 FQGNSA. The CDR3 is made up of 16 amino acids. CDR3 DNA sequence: TGTGCCAGCAGCTTAGGGATTAGCGGAAACCAAGAGACCCAGTACTTC. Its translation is CASSLGISGNQETQYF. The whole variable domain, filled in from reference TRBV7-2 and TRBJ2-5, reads GAGVSQSPSNKVTEKGKDVELRCDPISGHTALYWYRQSLGQGLEFLIYFQGNSAPDKSGLPSDRFSAERTGGSVSTLTIQRTQQEDSAVYLCASSLGISGNQETQYFGPGTRLLVL.

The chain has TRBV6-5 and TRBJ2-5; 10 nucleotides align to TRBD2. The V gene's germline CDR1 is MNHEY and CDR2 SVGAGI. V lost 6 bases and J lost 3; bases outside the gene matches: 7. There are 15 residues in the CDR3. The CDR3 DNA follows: TGTGCCAGCAGGGCTAGCGGGGGACTAAAAGAGACCCAGTACTTC. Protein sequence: CASRASGGLKETQYF.

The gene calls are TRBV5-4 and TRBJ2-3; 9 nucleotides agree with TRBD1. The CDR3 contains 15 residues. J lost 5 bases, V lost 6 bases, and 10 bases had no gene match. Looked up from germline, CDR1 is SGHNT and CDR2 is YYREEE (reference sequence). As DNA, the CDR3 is TGTGCCAGCATCCAACAGGGGGCAGGGGGAGATACGCAGTATTTT. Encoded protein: CASIQQGAGGDTQYF.

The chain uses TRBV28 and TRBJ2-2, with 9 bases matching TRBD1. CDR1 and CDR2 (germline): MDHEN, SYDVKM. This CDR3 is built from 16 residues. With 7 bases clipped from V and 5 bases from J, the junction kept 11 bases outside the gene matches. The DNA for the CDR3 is TGTGCCAGCACCTCTCTGGGACAGGGTAAAACCGGGGAGCTGTTTTTT. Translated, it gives CASTSLGQGKTGELFF.

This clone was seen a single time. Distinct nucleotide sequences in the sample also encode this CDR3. CDR3: CAWSGGGTDTQYF. In DNA form, the CDR3 reads TGTGCCTGGAGTGGCGGCGGCACAGATACGCAGTATTTT. The chain links TRBV30 to TRBJ2-3; no clear D gene. This CDR3 is built from 13 residues. V gave up 1 base and J gave up 1 base, with 6 bases separating them. Germline V lookup: CDR1 GTSNPN, CDR2 SVGIG (reference sequence).

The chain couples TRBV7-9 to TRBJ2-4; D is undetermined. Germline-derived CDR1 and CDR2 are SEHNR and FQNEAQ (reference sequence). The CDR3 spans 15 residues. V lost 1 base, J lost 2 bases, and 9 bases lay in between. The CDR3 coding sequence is TGTGCCAGCAGCTTAGTGGCCGGAACCAAAAACATTCAGTACTTC. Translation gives CASSLVAGTKNIQYF.

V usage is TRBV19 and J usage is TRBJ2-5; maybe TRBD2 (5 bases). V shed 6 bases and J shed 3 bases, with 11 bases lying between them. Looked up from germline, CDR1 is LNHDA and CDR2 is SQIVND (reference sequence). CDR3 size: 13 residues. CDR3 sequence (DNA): TGTGCCAGTAGCAAGGACGGGGAAGAGACCCAGTACTTC. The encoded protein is CASSKDGEETQYF.

The DNA of the CDR3 is TGTGCCAGCAGTCCCCGGCTAGCGGGAGGCCCCCAAGAGACCCAGTACTTC. It specifies CASSPRLAGGPQETQYF. The chain couples TRBV2 to TRBJ2-5; 11 nucleotides agree with TRBD2. Germline CDR1 is SNHLY and CDR2 is FYNNEI. V lost 5 bases, J lost 1 base, and 9 bases stayed unmatched. This CDR3 is 17 amino acids long.

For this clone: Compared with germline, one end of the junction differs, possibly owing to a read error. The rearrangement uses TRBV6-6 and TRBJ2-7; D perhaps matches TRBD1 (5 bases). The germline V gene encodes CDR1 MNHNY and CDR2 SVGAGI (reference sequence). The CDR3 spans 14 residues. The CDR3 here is CASSYSQGTYAADF. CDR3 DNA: TGTGCCAGCAGTTACTCCCAGGGTACCTACGCGGCGGACTTC.

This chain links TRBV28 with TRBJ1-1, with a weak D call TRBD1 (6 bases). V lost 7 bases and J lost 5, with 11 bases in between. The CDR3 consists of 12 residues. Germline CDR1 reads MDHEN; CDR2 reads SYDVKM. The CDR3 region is CASTHRETEAFF. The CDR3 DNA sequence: TGTGCCAGCACTCACAGGGAGACTGAAGCTTTCTTT.

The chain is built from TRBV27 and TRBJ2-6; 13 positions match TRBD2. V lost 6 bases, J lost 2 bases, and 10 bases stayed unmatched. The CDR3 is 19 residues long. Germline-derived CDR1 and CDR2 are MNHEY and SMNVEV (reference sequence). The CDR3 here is CASRTYRTSGGTGANVLTF. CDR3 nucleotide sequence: TGTGCCAGCAGAACGTACAGGACTAGCGGGGGAACTGGGGCCAACGTCCTGACTTTC.

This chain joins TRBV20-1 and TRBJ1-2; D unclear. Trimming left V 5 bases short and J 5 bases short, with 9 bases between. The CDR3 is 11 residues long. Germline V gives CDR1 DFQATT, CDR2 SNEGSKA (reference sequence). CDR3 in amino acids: CSAPGRYGYTF. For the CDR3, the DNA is TGCAGTGCTCCGGGGAGATATGGCTACACCTTC.

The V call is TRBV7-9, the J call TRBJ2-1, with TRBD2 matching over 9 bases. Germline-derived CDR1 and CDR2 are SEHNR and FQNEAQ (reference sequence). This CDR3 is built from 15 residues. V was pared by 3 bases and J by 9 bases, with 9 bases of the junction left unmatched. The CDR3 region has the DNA TGTGCCAGCAGCTTCACGGGGCTAGCGGGGTTTGAGCAGTTCTTC. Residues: CASSFTGLAGFEQFF. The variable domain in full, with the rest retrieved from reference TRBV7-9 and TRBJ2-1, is DTGVSQNPRHKITKRGQNVTFRCDPISEHNRLYWYRQTLGQGPEFLTYFQNEAQLEKSRLLSDRFSAERPKGSFSTLEIQRTEQGDSAMYLCASSFTGLAGFEQFFGPGTRLTVL.

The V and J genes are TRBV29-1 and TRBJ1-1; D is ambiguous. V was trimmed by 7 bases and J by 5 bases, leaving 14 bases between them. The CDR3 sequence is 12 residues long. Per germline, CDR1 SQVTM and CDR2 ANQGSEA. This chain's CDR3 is CSAASLRTEAFF. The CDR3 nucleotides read TGCAGCGCGGCGTCCCTAAGGACTGAAGCTTTCTTT.